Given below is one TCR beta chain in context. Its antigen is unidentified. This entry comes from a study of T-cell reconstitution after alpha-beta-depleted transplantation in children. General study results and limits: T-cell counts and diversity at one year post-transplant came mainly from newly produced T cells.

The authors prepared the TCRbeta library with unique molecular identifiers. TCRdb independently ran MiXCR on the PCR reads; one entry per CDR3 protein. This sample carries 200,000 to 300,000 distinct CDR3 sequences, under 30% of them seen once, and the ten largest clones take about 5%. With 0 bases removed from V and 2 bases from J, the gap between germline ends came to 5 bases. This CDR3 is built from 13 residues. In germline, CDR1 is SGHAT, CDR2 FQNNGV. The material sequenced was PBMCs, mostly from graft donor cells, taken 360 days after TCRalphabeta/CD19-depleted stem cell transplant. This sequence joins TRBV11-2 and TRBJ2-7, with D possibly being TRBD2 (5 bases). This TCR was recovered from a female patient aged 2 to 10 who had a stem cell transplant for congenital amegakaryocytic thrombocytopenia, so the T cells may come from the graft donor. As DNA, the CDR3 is TGTGCCAGCAGCTTAGAACTAGCCTACGAGCAGTACTTC. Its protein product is CASSLELAYEQYF.